This passage covers 25 T cell receptor beta chains from one sample sequenced in a study of CD8+ T cells in alopecia areata. Extraction and reverse transcription of RNA yielded cDNA as the sequencing template. TCRdb's table, derived via immunoSEQ multiplex PCR, lists solely in-frame clones and lacks some. The sample was found to contain approximately 300,000 clones, and every one recurs. Separation of pooled cutaneous lymph node cells was by sorting with CD4, CD8alpha, NKG2D, NKG2ACE and other markers. Sequencing used CD4+ T cells sorted from a lymph node. The receptors derive from a C3H/HeJ mouse with alopecia areata. The strain's MHC haplotype is H2-k.

In this sample, this clone turned up a few times. Gene names and germline match the mouse. Coverage ceases 4 residues before the CDR3 finishes, and the germline J gene fills in the end. The chain employs TRBV17 and TRBJ1-1; TRBD1 might be the D (5 bases). Germline V gene data show CDR1 as MNHDT and CDR2 as YYDKIL. This CDR3 is built from 15 residues. V shed 0 bases and J shed 0 bases, with 8 bases lying between them. CDR3 sequence reads: CASSREQAANTEVFF. The sequenced CDR3 bases are TGTGCTAGCAGTAGAGAACAGGCTGCAAACACA.

Regarding this clone: Gene names and germline refer to mouse. The CDR3 spells CASSLLMNTLYF. The CDR3 bases that were read are TGTGCCAGCAGTTTACTAATGAAC. The gene calls are TRBV13-1 and TRBJ2-4; no clear D. The read stops 4 residues short of the end of the CDR3; the missing end is completed from the germline J gene. Germline CDR1 is NSHNY and CDR2 is SYGAGN. The CDR3 contains 12 residues.

A note on this clone: Gene names are mouse gene names. Read data end 4 residues before the CDR3 end; the end is taken from the germline J gene. V gene TRBV13-1 combines with J gene TRBJ2-7; 11 bases line up with TRBD2. This CDR3 has 14 residues. Germline V gene data show CDR1 as NSHNY and CDR2 as SYGAGN. The CDR3 DNA, read in part, is TGTGCCAGCAGTACGACTGGGGGGGGGTAT. Its translation is CASSTTGGGY. The full CDR3 protein is CASSTTGGGYEQYF.

This clone turned up a few times. Gene names follow the mouse nomenclature. Coverage ceases 4 residues before the CDR3 finishes, and the germline J gene fills in the end. V and J are TRBV29 and TRBJ2-1; D remains unclear. CDR3 size: 11 residues. CDR1 is MSHET and CDR2 is SYDVDS in the germline V gene. Trimming pared 5 bases from V and 5 bases from J, leaving 4 bases between. The sequenced CDR3 bases are TGTGCTAGCAGTCAGGATGCT. Encoded protein: CASSQDA. The full CDR3 protein is CASSQDAEQFF.

In this sample, this clone turned up many times. Gene names are mouse gene names. The CDR3 end falls 4 residues outside the read, so it is completed with the germline J gene. The chain uses TRBV19 and TRBJ1-2; tentative D call: TRBD1 (5 bases). V was pared by 2 bases and J by 0 bases, with 5 bases between. Germline V gene sequence: CDR1 FNHDT, CDR2 SITEND (reference sequence). This CDR3 region has 13 residues. The sequenced CDR3 bases are TGTGCCAGCAGTATGACAGCAAACTCC. Its protein product is CASSMTANS. In full, the CDR3 is CASSMTANSDYTF.

There are a few counts of this clone. Gene names and germline refer to mouse. The missing CDR3 end, 4 residues past where the read stops, is filled in from the germline J gene. J is TRBJ1-2 and V is TRBV13-2; 8 nucleotides agree with TRBD1. Trimming at V came to 0 bases and at J to 4 bases, leaving 5 bases not matched to a gene. The CDR3 is 15 residues long. Germline CDR1 reads NNHNN; CDR2 reads SYGAGS (reference sequence). CDR3 DNA (partial): TGTGCCAGCGGTGATGCAGGGGGCGCGGGCTCC. Translating it yields CASGDAGGAGS. The whole CDR3 protein reads CASGDAGGAGSDYTF.

This clone was seen many times. The genes and germline here are from mouse. The read terminates 4 residues before the CDR3 end, so the remaining end is supplied by the germline J gene. The chain is built from TRBV17 and TRBJ1-2, with TRBD1 as a possible D gene (5 bases). This CDR3 spans 13 amino acids. From germline, CDR1 is MNHDT and CDR2 YYDKIL. Incomplete CDR3 DNA: TGTGCTAGCAGTAGGGACTGGGGGGGC. Translation gives CASSRDWGG. The entire CDR3 protein is CASSRDWGGDYTF. Variable domain in full (rest from reference TRBV17 and TRBJ1-2): DTTVKQNPRYKLARVGKPVNLICSQTMNHDTMYWYQKKPNQAPKLLLFYYDKILNREADTFEKFQSSRPNNSFCSLYIGSAGLEYSAMYLCASSRDWGGDYTFGSGTRLLVI.

In the case of this clone: Mouse gene names and germline throughout. The CDR3 end falls 4 residues outside the read, so it is completed with the germline J gene. The chain has TRBV3 and TRBJ2-5; TRBD2 agrees at 10 bases. Germline V gene lookup returns CDR1 SNHLY and CDR2 FYNGKV (reference sequence). V trimming: 4 bases; J trimming: 0 bases; junction bases outside the gene matches: 4. The CDR3 is made up of 16 amino acids. Incomplete CDR3 DNA: TGTGCCAGCAGCTCGACTGGGGGGCCGAACCAAGAC. Translated: CASSSTGGPNQD. In full, the CDR3 reads CASSSTGGPNQDTQYF. Full variable domain (rest looked up from reference TRBV3 and TRBJ2-5): GPKVLQIPSHQIIDMGQMVTLNCDPVSNHLYFYWYKQILGQQMEFLVNFYNGKVMEKSKLFKDQFSVERPDGSYFTLKIQPTALEDSAVYFCASSSTGGPNQDTQYFGPGTRLLVL.

About this clone: Gene names and germline refer to mouse. The observed sequence ends 4 residues before the CDR3 terminus, with the missing tail filled in from the germline J gene. The chain employs TRBV19 and TRBJ2-2; tentatively, D is TRBD1 (6 bases). V was clipped by 6 bases and J by 1 base, with 10 bases between them. The CDR3 has 14 amino acids. CDR1 and CDR2 (germline): FNHDT, SITEND (reference sequence). Here the CDR3 reads CASTPQGNTGQLYF. The part of the CDR3 DNA that was read is TGTGCCAGCACCCCACAGGGAAACACCGGG.

This clone was counted only a few times. Germline and genes: mouse. The read terminates 4 residues ahead of where the CDR3 ends, so the germline J gene completes it. V gene TRBV19 combines with J gene TRBJ2-1, with D perhaps TRBD1 (6 bases). This CDR3 comprises 12 residues. The germline V gene encodes CDR1 FNHDT and CDR2 SITEND (reference sequence). This chain's CDR3 is CASSSGTAEQFF. The sequenced part of the CDR3 DNA is TGTGCCAGCAGTTCCGGGACAGCT.

This clone was counted only a few times. Mouse names are used for the genes. Sequencing ends 4 residues short of the CDR3 end; the germline J gene provides the rest. Other DNA sequences from this sample encode an identical CDR3 as well. The chain combines TRBV13-1 with TRBJ2-1, with 8 bases aligning to TRBD1. Germline-derived CDR1 and CDR2 are NSHNY and SYGAGN. The V gene end was trimmed by 5 bases and the J gene end by 3 bases; junction bases not matched to a gene: 4. This CDR3 spans 14 amino acids. CDR3 bases read: TGTGCCAGCAGCCCTGACAGGGGCTATGCT. It specifies CASSPDRGYA. The whole CDR3 region reads CASSPDRGYAEQFF.

In this sample, this clone turned up a few times. The gene symbols are mouse symbols. Coverage ceases 4 residues before the CDR3 finishes, and the germline J gene fills in the end. Distinct nucleotide sequences in the sample also encode this CDR3. The chain recombines TRBV19 with TRBJ2-2, with TRBD1 identical over 7 bases. The germline V gene has CDR1 FNHDT and CDR2 SITEND (reference sequence). The CDR3 is 15 amino acids. Trimming cost V 2 bases and J 1 base; bases outside gene matches: 2. The CDR3 loop is CASSIGTVNTGQLYF. The DNA read from the CDR3 is TGTGCCAGCAGTATCGGGACAGTAAACACCGGG.

This clone has more than one count but fewer than ten. Gene and germline names: mouse. The missing CDR3 end, 3 residues past where the read stops, is filled in from the germline J gene. The V call is TRBV19, the J call TRBJ1-6; D is ambiguous. TRBJ1-6 is placed among ORFs of uncertain function. V shed 2 bases and J shed 7 bases, with 10 bases lying between them. CDR1 FNHDT and CDR2 SITEND come from the germline V gene (reference sequence). CDR3 size: 14 residues. This CDR3 is CASSIVSTNSPLYF. The part of the CDR3 DNA that was read is TGTGCCAGCAGTATTGTCAGTACAAATTCGCCC.

Comments on this clone: Mouse gene names apply. The read ends 4 residues early relative to the CDR3; the germline J gene fills the gap. This chain joins TRBV29 and TRBJ2-3, with 8 bases aligning to TRBD2. The CDR3 extends over 14 amino acids. CDR1 and CDR2 (germline): MSHET, SYDVDS. Incomplete CDR3 DNA: TGTGCCACCCACTGGGGGACTAGTGCAGAA. It yields the protein CATHWGTSAE. The whole CDR3 protein reads CATHWGTSAETLYF.

There are many counts of this clone. The genes are named according to mouse. The read ends 4 residues before the CDR3 terminus; that terminus is restored from the germline J gene. The same CDR3 arises from other DNA sequences in this sample as well. The rearrangement links TRBV17 to TRBJ2-5; 11 bases agree with TRBD1. Germline V gives CDR1 MNHDT, CDR2 YYDKIL. The CDR3 runs to 16 residues. The V and J ends lost 0 bases and 2 bases, in that order; junction bases with no gene match: 1. The CDR3 loop reads CASSRDGTGGQDTQYF. Partial CDR3 DNA: TGTGCTAGCAGTAGAGATGGGACAGGGGGCCAAGAC.

Details on this clone: The genes and germline here are from mouse. The sequenced fragment ends 4 residues before the CDR3 boundary, so the rest is inferred from the germline J gene. The rearrangement links TRBV13-2 to TRBJ2-3; 7 bases are shared with TRBD1. Germline CDR1 reads NNHNN; CDR2 reads SYGAGS (reference sequence). The CDR3 is made up of 15 amino acids. V was clipped by 3 bases and J by 2 bases; unmatched bases: 6. CDR3 DNA, as far as it was read: TGTGCCAGCGGTGGGGGACAGCCTGTTGCAGAA. Protein product: CASGGGQPVAE. The CDR3 reads in full as CASGGGQPVAETLYF.

This clone was seen only a few times. The genes are named according to mouse. The read ends 4 residues early relative to the CDR3; the germline J gene fills the gap. Other nucleotide sequences in the sample specify the same CDR3. The chain employs TRBV13-1 and TRBJ1-1, with 7 nucleotides matching TRBD1. Germline V gene sequence: CDR1 NSHNY, CDR2 SYGAGN. After removal of 2 bases from V and 1 base from J, the junction contained 2 bases not matched to a gene. CDR3 length: 14 residues. CDR3 amino acids: CASSEEGANTEVFF. The covered CDR3 bases are TGTGCCAGCAGTGAGGAGGGGGCGAACACA.

As regards this clone: Germline and genes: mouse. Read data end 3 residues before the CDR3 end; the end is taken from the germline J gene. The sample has other DNA sequences that encode this CDR3 too. The chain carries TRBV19 and TRBJ1-6, with D maybe TRBD1 (5 bases). TRBJ1-6 is recorded as an ORF, its role being uncertain. This CDR3 comprises 14 residues. V shed 2 bases and J shed 4 bases, with 7 bases lying between them. CDR1 is FNHDT, CDR2 SITEND, per germline (reference sequence). CDR3 DNA, as far as it was read: TGTGCCAGCAGTATTCAGGGTTATAATTCGCCC. Amino acid sequence: CASSIQGYNSP. The full-length CDR3 reads as CASSIQGYNSPLYF.

This clone was detected only a few times. The listed genes are named as in mouse. The CDR3 extends 4 residues past the end of the read, so its final part is completed from the germline J gene. V is TRBV31 and J is TRBJ2-3, with D possibly matching TRBD2 (5 bases). CDR3 length: 12 amino acids. The V end was cut by 3 bases, the J end by 2 bases, with 6 bases between. CDR1 and CDR2 from the germline V gene are GKSSPN and SITVG. The CDR3 bases that were read are TGTGCCTGGAGACTGGTTGCAGAA. Its translation is CAWRLVAE. In full, the CDR3 is CAWRLVAETLYF.

This clone was detected a few times. Genes and germline are mouse. The read ends 4 residues shy of where the CDR3 ends; the end is completed using the germline J gene. V is TRBV13-3 and J is TRBJ2-3; 10 bases are a match to TRBD2. Germline trimming cut 5 bases from V and 3 bases from J; bases unmatched to any gene: 6. Germline V gene data show CDR1 as NNHDY and CDR2 as SYVADS. The CDR3 covers 15 residues. The CDR3 region is CASSHPGLGAETLYF. The CDR3 DNA, read in part, is TGTGCCAGCAGCCACCCGGGACTGGGGGCAGAA.

Note on this clone: Mouse names are used for the genes. The read terminates 4 residues before the CDR3 end, so the remaining end is supplied by the germline J gene. The chain links TRBV13-1 to TRBJ2-4, with 8 bases lining up with TRBD1. Germline assignment: CDR1 NSHNY and CDR2 SYGAGN. J lost 0 bases, V lost 5 bases, and 8 bases had no gene match. This CDR3 is 16 amino acids long. CDR3 DNA, as far as it was read: TGTGCCAGCAGAGACCGGGACAGGAATAGTCAAAAC. Residues: CASRDRDRNSQN. The CDR3 in its entirety is CASRDRDRNSQNTLYF.

This clone was recorded a few times. Gene names refer to mouse genes. The read terminates 4 residues before the CDR3 end, so the remaining end is supplied by the germline J gene. This chain links TRBV13-3 with TRBJ2-3, with TRBD1 matching 7 bases. The germline V gene encodes CDR1 NNHDY and CDR2 SYVADS. The CDR3 is made up of 13 amino acids. The DNA read from the CDR3 is TGTGCCAGCAGTTCCGGGACAGTAGAA. Residues: CASSSGTVE. The entire CDR3 reads CASSSGTVETLYF.

This clone showed up just a few times. Gene labels here are mouse ones. The read terminates 4 residues before the CDR3 end, so the remaining end is supplied by the germline J gene. V and J are TRBV1 and TRBJ2-7; a weak D match, TRBD2 (6 bases). The germline CDR1 and CDR2 sequences are NSQYPW and LRSPGD (reference sequence). The CDR3 spans 15 residues. The CDR3 sequence is CTCSADLGRSYEQYF. The CDR3 DNA, read in part, is TGCACCTGCAGTGCAGATCTGGGGAGGTCATAT.

This clone was counted a few times. These gene names are mouse names. The read gets to within 4 residues of the CDR3 end, and the germline J gene fills in the rest. J is TRBJ2-2 and V is TRBV13-3, with 9 bases identical to TRBD2. From germline, CDR1 is NNHDY and CDR2 SYVADS. V trimming: 3 bases; J trimming: 4 bases; junction bases outside the gene matches: 4. The CDR3 runs 15 residues. Incomplete CDR3 DNA: TGTGCCAGCAGTGGCGGGACTGGGAGCACCGGG. Protein: CASSGGTGSTG. The CDR3 reads in full as CASSGGTGSTGQLYF. The full variable domain, rest sourced from reference TRBV13-3 and TRBJ2-2, is EAAVTQSPRSKVAVTGGKVTLSCHQTNNHDYMYWYRQDTGHGLRLIHYSYVADSTEKGDIPDGYKASRPSQENFSLILELASLSQTAVYFCASSGGTGSTGQLYFGEGSKLTVL.

This clone showed up just a few times. All gene names here are mouse names. The read finishes 4 residues shy of the CDR3 end, and the germline J gene is used to complete it. V and J are TRBV5 and TRBJ2-5, with 8 bases identical to TRBD1. CDR1 is LGHNA, CDR2 YNLKQL, per germline (reference sequence). CDR3 length: 14 residues. The CDR3 DNA, read in part, is TGTGCCAGCAGCCCTCAGGGGGCAGAAGAC. It translates to CASSPQGAED. The CDR3 as a whole reads CASSPQGAEDTQYF.